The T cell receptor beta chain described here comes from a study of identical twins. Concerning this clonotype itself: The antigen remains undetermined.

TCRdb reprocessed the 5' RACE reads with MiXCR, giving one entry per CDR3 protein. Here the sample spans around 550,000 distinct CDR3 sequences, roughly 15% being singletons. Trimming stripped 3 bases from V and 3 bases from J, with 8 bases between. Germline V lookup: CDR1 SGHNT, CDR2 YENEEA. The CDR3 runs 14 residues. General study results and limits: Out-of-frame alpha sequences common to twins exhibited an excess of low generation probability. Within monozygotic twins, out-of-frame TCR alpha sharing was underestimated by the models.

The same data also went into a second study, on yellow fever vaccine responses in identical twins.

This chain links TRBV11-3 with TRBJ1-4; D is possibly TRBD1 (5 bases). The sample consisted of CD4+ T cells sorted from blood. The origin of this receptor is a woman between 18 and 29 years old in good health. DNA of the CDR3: TGTGCCAGCAGCTTCTCAGGGTCTAATGAAAAACTGTTTTTT. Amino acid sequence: CASSFSGSNEKLFF.